This T cell receptor beta chain was sequenced for a study of T cells after yellow fever vaccination. A single record per CDR3 protein comes from TCRdb applying MiXCR to the 5' RACE reads. In the table there are around 230,000 distinct CDR3 sequences, more than 6.5% of which are singletons. Study results and caveats: The secondary response was weaker but peaked faster, day 5 versus 15.

This clonotype was observed a few times. Its antigen is currently unknown. The receptor's source is a man aged 30 to 39 who received the YFV17D yellow fever vaccine. Source: CD4+ T cells sorted from PBMCs, taken on the day of the yellow fever booster vaccination.

CDR3 sequence (DNA): TGTGCCAGCAGCCTGGGACACGGAGGGGGCACTGAAGCTTTCTTT. This codes for CASSLGHGGGTEAFF. The chain carries TRBV7-9 and TRBJ1-1; TRBD1 might be the D (6 bases). The V end lost 5 bases, the J end lost 4 bases, and 17 bases lay between the germline ends. Germline V gene sequence: CDR1 SEHNR, CDR2 FQNEAQ (reference sequence). The CDR3 loop spans 15 amino acids. The full variable domain, its missing parts supplied by reference TRBV7-9 and TRBJ1-1, is DTGVSQNPRHKITKRGQNVTFRCDPISEHNRLYWYRQTLGQGPEFLTYFQNEAQLEKSRLLSDRFSAERPKGSFSTLEIQRTEQGDSAMYLCASSLGHGGGTEAFFGQGTRLTVV.